This T cell receptor (beta chain) was observed in a study of blood T cell repertoires in COVID-19. Study context: PBMCs, B-cell-depleted T cells, or T cells provided the cDNA or gDNA that made up the material.

Individuals aged roughly 18 to 100 years were recruited from 24 US areas. Participants' own reports of clinical history determined their cohort assignment. The J segment lost 5 bases and the V segment lost 2 bases, leaving 8 bases of the junction unmatched. This CDR3 is built from 16 residues. Germline V gives CDR1 MNHEY, CDR2 SMNVEV (reference sequence). Original methodology: Reference gene primers were amplified, and this amplification served to estimate nucleated cell counts. Clones were sequenced by immunoSEQ multiplex PCR, and TCRdb holds only the in-frame ones, with some missing. That table is the source of V, J and clone size, and D and trimming were worked out from the DNA. This sample has approximately 300,000 clones, with about nine tenths found just once.

Sequenced sample: PBMCs or T cells enriched from blood (not recorded which). The rearrangement uses TRBV27 and TRBJ1-5, with 8 bases that match TRBD1. This TCR was sampled from a woman aged 18 to 35 who had recovered from COVID-19. CDR3 DNA sequence: TGTGCCAGCAGTTTAATCTTTGGACAGGGCGATCAGCCCCAGCATTTT. Translation gives CASSLIFGQGDQPQHF.